This T cell receptor (beta chain) was observed in a study of CD8 T cells in ankylosing spondylitis. General study points: Existing reports had already noted some motif variants in reactive arthritis synovial fluid and blood. The clones that were linked to disease were reported to be significantly enriched in matched synovial fluid samples from ankylosing spondylitis patients. Among TCR beta sequences, a motif of roughly 8 highly homologous variants appeared characteristic of ankylosing spondylitis blood.

In making TCR beta libraries, quantitative 5'-RACE with molecular barcodes was used. TCRdb reprocessed the 5' RACE reads via MiXCR and lists one record per CDR3 protein. Found here are around 340,000 distinct CDR3 sequences, roughly 15% of them singletons; the top ten hold less than 1.1%. This clonotype was counted only a few times. What it binds is not known. CDR1 and CDR2 from the germline V gene are MNHEY and SMNVEV (reference sequence). V was cut by 2 bases and J by 8 bases, with 16 bases left in between. The CDR3 has 15 amino acids. The sample taken for sequencing was blood, either unsorted or a sorted T cell fraction (not recorded which). The source is a male donor with ankylosing spondylitis or in good health (not recorded which). The rearrangement joins TRBV27 to TRBJ2-1, with a weak D call TRBD2 (7 bases). CDR3 coding DNA: TGTGCCAGCAGTTTAACCCCACGGGGGGCGGATGAGCAGTTCTTC. Its protein product is CASSLTPRGADEQFF.